The 4 T cell receptor beta chains below come from one sample, sequenced in a study of T-cell memory formation after mild COVID-19. TCRdb itself ran the 5' RACE reads through MiXCR, one entry per CDR3 protein. In the table there are roughly 15,000 distinct CDR3 sequences, roughly 21% of which are singletons. The sequenced sample consisted of PBMCs or a T cell subset sorted from them (not recorded which). These receptors were collected from a man aged 18-30 years who had mild COVID-19 (a few samples of this study predate the infection). Cell type and time point are not known.

This clonotype was detected ten times or more. This chain uses TRBV7-6 with TRBJ2-3; the D is unclear. V was pared by 5 bases and J by 1 base, with 1 base between. Germline V gene data show CDR1 as SGHVS and CDR2 as FNYEAQ. The CDR3 loop spans 11 amino acids. The CDR3 reads CASSRTDTQYF. The CDR3 nucleotides are TGTGCCAGCAGCCGCACAGATACGCAGTATTTT.

At least ten counts were recorded for this clonotype. The chain has TRBV7-3 and TRBJ2-1, with no clear D. The CDR3 runs to 13 residues. The germline gives CDR1 SGHTA, CDR2 FQGTGA. V was pared by 4 bases and J by 5 bases, with 9 bases between. This chain's CDR3 is CASSSGPNNEQFF. CDR3 DNA: TGTGCCAGCAGCTCCGGACCCAACAATGAGCAGTTCTTC.

A few counts support this clonotype. The DNA of the CDR3 is TGCAGTGCTAGGGTTAGCGGAGGGACCCAGTACTTC. This sequence encodes CSARVSGGTQYF. This chain joins TRBV20-1 and TRBJ2-5; D is possibly TRBD2 (6 bases). The length of the CDR3 is 12 residues. Between the trimmed V and J ends, which lost 3 bases and 7 bases, there was a span of 12 bases. Per the germline V gene, CDR1 is DFQATT and CDR2 is SNEGSKA (reference sequence).

This clonotype was detected ten times or more. V usage is TRBV7-2 and J usage is TRBJ2-1, with D uncertain. CDR3 length: 15 residues. Trimming left V 5 bases short and J 0 bases short, with 11 bases between. Germline values: CDR1 SGHTA, CDR2 FQGNSA. CDR3 in amino acids: CASSQFTDSYNEQFF. The CDR3 DNA is TGTGCCAGCAGCCAATTTACGGACTCCTACAATGAGCAGTTCTTC.